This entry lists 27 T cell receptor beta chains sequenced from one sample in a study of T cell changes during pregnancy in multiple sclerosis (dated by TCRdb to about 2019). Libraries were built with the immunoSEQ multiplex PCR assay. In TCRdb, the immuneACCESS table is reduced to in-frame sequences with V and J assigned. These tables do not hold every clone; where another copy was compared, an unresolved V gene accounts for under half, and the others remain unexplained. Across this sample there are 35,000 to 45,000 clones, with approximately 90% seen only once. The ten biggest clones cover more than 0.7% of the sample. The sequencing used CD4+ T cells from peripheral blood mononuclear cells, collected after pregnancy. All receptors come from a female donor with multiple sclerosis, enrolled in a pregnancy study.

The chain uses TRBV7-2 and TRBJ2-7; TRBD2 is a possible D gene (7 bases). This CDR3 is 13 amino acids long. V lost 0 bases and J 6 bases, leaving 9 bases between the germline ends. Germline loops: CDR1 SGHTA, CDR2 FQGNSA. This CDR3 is CASSLAGGLEQYF. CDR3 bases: TGTGCCAGCAGCTTAGCGGGGGGGCTCGAGCAGTACTTC.

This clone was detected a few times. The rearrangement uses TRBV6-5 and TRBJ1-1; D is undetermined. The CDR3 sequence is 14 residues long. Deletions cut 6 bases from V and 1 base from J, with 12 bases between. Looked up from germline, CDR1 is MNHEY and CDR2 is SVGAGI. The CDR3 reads CASRQGVGNTEAFF. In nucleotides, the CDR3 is TGTGCCAGCAGGCAAGGAGTAGGGAACACTGAAGCTTTCTTT.

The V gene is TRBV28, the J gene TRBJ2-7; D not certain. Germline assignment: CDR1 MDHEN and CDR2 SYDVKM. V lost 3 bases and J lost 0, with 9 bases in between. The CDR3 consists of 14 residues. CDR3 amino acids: CASSLVTPSYEQYF. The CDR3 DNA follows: TGTGCCAGCAGTTTGGTGACACCCTCCTACGAGCAGTACTTC. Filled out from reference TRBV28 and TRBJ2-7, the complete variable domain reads DVKVTQSSRYLVKRTGEKVFLECVQDMDHENMFWYRQDPGLGLRLIYFSYDVKMKEKGDIPEGYSVSREKKERFSLILESASTNQTSMYLCASSLVTPSYEQYFGPGTRLTVT.

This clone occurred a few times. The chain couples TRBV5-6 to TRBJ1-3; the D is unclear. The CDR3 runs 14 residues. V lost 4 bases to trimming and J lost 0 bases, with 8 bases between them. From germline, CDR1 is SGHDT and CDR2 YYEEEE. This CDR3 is CASSPGGSGNTIYF. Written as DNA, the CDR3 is TGTGCCAGCAGCCCCGGAGGCTCTGGAAACACCATATATTTT.

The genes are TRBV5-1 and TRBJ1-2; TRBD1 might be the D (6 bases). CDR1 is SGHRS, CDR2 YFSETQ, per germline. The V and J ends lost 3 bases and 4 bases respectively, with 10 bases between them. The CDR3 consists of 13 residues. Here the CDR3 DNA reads TGCGCCAGCAGCTCCCAGGGGATCTATGGCTACACCTTC. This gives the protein CASSSQGIYGYTF.

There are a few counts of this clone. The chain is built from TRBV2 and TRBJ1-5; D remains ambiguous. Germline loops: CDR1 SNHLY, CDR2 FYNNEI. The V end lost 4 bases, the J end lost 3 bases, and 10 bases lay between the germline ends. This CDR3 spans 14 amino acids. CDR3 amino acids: CASSGEIDNQPQHF. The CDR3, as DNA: TGTGCCAGCAGTGGGGAGATAGACAATCAGCCCCAGCATTTT.

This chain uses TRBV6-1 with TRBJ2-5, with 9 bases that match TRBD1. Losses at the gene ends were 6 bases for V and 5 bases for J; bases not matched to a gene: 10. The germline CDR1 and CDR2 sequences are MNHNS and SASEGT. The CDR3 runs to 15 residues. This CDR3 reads CASSPMGGTGETQYF. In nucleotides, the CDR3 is TGTGCCAGCAGCCCCATGGGCGGGACAGGGGAGACCCAGTACTTC.

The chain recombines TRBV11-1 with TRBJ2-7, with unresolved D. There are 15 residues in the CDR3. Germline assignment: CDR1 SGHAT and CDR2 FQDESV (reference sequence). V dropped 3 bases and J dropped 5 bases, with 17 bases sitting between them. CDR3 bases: TGTGCCAGCAGCTTGGGCCTGCAGTGGGCCAACGAGCAGTACTTC. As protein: CASSLGLQWANEQYF.

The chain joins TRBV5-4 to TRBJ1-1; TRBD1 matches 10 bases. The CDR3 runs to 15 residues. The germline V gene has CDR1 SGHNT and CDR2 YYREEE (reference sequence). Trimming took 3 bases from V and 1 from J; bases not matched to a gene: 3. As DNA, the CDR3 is TGTGCCAGCAGCTCCCGGGACAGGGGGAACACTGAAGCTTTCTTT. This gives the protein CASSSRDRGNTEAFF.

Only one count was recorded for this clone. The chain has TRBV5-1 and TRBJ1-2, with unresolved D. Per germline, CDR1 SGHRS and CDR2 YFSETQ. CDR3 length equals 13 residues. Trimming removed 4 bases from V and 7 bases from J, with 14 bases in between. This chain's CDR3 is CASSQTPVSGYTF. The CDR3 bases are TGCGCCAGCAGCCAAACCCCAGTATCTGGCTACACCTTC. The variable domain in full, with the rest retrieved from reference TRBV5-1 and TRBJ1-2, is KAGVTQTPRYLIKTRGQQVTLSCSPISGHRSVSWYQQTPGQGLQFLFEYFSETQRNKGNFPGRFSGRQFSNSRSEMNVSTLELGDSALYLCASSQTPVSGYTFGSGTRLTVV.

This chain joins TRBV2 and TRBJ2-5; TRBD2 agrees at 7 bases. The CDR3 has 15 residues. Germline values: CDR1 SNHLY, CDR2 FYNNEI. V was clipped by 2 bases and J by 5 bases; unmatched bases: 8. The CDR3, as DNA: TGTGCCAGCAGTGAAATGGGCGGCGGGGGTGAGACCCAGTACTTC. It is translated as CASSEMGGGGETQYF.

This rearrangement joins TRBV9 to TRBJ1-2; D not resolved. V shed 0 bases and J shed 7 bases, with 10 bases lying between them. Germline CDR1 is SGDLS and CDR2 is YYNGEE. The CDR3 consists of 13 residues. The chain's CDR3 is CASSVAWSGGYTF. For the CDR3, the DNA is TGTGCCAGCAGCGTAGCTTGGAGCGGTGGCTACACCTTC.

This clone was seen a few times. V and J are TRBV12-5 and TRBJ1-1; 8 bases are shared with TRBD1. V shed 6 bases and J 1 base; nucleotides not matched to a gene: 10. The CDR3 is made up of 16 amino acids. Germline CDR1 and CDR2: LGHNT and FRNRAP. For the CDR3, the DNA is TGTGCTAGTGGCATAGACAGGGGCCAGGGGAACACTGAAGCTTTCTTT. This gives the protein CASGIDRGQGNTEAFF.

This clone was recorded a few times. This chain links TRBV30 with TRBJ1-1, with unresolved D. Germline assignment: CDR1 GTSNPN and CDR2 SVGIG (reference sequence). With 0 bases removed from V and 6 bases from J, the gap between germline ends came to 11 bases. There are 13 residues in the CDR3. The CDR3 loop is CAWSVRGGSEAFF. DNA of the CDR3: TGTGCCTGGAGTGTGAGAGGTGGCTCTGAAGCTTTCTTT.

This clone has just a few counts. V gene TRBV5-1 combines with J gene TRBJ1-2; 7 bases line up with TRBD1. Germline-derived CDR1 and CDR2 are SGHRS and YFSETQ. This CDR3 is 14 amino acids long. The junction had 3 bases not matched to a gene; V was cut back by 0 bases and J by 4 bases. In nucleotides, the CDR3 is TGCGCCAGCAGCTTGGACAGGGGCATCTATGGCTACACCTTC. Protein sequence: CASSLDRGIYGYTF.

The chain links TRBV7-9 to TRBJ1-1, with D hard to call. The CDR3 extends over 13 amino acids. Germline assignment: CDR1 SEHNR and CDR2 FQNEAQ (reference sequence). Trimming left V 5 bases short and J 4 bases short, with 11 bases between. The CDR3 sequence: CASSPQAGTEAFF. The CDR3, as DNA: TGTGCCAGCAGCCCCCAAGCTGGCACTGAAGCTTTCTTT.

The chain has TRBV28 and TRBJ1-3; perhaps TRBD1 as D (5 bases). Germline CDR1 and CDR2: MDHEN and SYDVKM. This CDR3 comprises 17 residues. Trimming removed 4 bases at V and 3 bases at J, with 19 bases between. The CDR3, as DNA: TGTGCCAGCAGTTATGTCGGGGGTCAGGCTGGTGGAAACACCATATATTTT. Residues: CASSYVGGQAGGNTIYF.

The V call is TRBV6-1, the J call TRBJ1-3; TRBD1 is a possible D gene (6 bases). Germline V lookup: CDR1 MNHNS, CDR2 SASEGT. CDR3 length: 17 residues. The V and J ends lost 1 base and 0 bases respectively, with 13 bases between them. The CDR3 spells CASSEEGVFYSGNTIYF. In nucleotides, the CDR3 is TGTGCCAGCAGTGAAGAGGGGGTATTCTACTCTGGAAACACCATATATTTT.

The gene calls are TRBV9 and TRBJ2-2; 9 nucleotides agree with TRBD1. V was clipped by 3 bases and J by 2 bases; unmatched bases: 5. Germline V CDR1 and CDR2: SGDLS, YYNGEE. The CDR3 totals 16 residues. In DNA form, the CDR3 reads TGTGCCAGCAGCGGGCACAGGGGGCCTAACACCGGGGAGCTGTTTTTT. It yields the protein CASSGHRGPNTGELFF.

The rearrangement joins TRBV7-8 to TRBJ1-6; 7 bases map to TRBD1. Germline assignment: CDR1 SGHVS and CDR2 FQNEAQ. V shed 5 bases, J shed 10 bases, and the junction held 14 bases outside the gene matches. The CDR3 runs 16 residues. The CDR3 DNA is TGTGCCAGCAGCCCGCACCCCGACAGGGACTTATCACCCCTCCACTTT. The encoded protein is CASSPHPDRDLSPLHF.

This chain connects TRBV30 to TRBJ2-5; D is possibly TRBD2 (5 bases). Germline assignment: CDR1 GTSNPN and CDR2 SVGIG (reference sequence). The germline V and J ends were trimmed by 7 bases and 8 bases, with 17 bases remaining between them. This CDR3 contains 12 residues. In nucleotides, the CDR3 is TGTGCCTATTCCCTCCGAGAGGGAACCCAGTACTTC. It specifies CAYSLREGTQYF.

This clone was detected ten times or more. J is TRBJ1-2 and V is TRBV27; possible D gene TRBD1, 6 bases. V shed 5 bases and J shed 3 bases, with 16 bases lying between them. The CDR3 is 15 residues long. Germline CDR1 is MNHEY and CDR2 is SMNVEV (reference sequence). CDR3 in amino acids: CASSPAPTGYYGYTF. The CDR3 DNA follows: TGTGCCAGCAGTCCCGCACCGACAGGTTACTATGGCTACACCTTC.

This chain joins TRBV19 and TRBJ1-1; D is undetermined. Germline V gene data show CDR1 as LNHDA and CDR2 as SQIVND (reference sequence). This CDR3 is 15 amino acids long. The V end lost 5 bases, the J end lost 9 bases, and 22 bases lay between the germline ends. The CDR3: CASSPTGEGERKAFF. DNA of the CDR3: TGTGCCAGTAGTCCCACCGGCGAAGGAGAGAGAAAAGCTTTCTTT.

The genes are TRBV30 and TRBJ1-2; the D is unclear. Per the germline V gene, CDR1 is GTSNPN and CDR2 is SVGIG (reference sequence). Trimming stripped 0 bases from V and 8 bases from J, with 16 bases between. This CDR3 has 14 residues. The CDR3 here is CAWSVLGGRVGYTF. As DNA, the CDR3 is TGTGCCTGGAGTGTACTAGGCGGGCGGGTAGGCTACACCTTC.

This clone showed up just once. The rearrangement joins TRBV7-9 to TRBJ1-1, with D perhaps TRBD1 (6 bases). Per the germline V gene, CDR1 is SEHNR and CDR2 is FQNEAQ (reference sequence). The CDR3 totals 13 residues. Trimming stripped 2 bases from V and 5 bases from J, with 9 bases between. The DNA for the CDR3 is TGTGCCAGCAGCTTACGGGGGGCAACTGAAGCTTTCTTT. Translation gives CASSLRGATEAFF.

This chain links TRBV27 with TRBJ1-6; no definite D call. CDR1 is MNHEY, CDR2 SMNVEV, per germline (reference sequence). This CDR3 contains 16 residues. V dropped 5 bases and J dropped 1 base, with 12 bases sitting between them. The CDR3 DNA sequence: TGTGCCAGCAGTCCCTCCGGAGGGTCCTATAATTCACCCCTCCACTTT. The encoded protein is CASSPSGGSYNSPLHF.

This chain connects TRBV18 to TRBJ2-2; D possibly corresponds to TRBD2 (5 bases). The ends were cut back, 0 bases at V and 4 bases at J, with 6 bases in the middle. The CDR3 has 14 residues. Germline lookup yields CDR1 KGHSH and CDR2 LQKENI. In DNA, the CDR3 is TGTGCCAGCTCACCACCTAGCGTCACCGGGGAGCTGTTTTTT. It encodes CASSPPSVTGELFF.